Listed below are T cell receptor beta chains from one sample, sequenced in a study of OX40 agonist ivuxolimab in advanced cancers. Measured with immunoSEQ multiplex PCR; TCRdb has only the in-frame clones, and not every one. The table lists roughly 90,000 clones, more than 75% of them singletons, with around 0.71% in the top ten. The sequencing here drew on CD4+ or CD8+ T cells sorted from blood, taken in a trial of the OX40 agonist ivuxolimab. These receptors all stem from an adult with an advanced solid tumor such as melanoma, head and neck, liver or kidney cancer. Each CDR3 is given with its conserved first and last residue. A D gene is named only where the DNA matches it firmly. Some rows mark clone size as missing; the rest say once, few, many or name a class of expanded clone.

d_gene	v_gene	j_gene	abundance	CDR3aa	CDR3nt
.	TRBV5-4	TRBJ1-2	.	CASSRALEDYGYTF	TGTGCCAGCAGCCGGGCCCTCGAGGACTATGGCTACACCTTC
TRBD2	TRBV5-5	TRBJ2-1	.	CASSLARLAGGNNEQFF	TGTGCCAGCAGCTTGGCCCGACTAGCGGGGGGAAACAATGAGCAGTTCTTC
.	TRBV10-1	TRBJ2-7	.	CASSDGGSAYEQYF	TGCGCCAGCAGTGATGGGGGTTCCGCCTACGAGCAGTACTTC
.	TRBV9	TRBJ2-2	.	CASSPRGDRSTGELFF	TGTGCCAGCAGCCCGAGAGGCGACCGTAGCACCGGGGAGCTGTTTTTT
TRBD1	TRBV19	TRBJ1-1	.	CASSIKGANTEAFF	TGTGCCAGTAGTATTAAGGGGGCGAACACTGAAGCTTTCTTT
.	TRBV28	TRBJ1-2	once	CASSGLGRGYTF	TGTGCCAGCAGCGGACTGGGGCGTGGCTACACCTTC
.	TRBV4-3	TRBJ2-3	.	CASSQDRHVGDTQYF	TGCGCCAGCAGCCAAGATCGTCATGTTGGGGATACGCAGTATTTT
.	TRBV30	TRBJ1-5	once	CAWDSKSPGHQPQHF	TGTGCCTGGGATTCTAAGTCCCCCGGGCATCAGCCCCAGCATTTT
.	TRBV4-3	TRBJ2-2	.	CASSLQVNTGELFF	TGCGCCAGCAGCCTACAGGTGAACACCGGGGAGCTGTTTTTT
TRBD1	TRBV30	TRBJ2-3	.	CAWSGQGRSTDTQYF	TGTGCCTGGAGTGGACAGGGGCGAAGCACAGATACGCAGTATTTT
.	TRBV7-2	TRBJ2-3	.	CASSFSSDTQYF	TGTGCCAGCAGCTTTTCATCAGATACGCAGTATTTT
TRBD1	TRBV29-1	TRBJ1-2	.	CSAGTGVHRYGYTF	TGCAGCGCTGGGACAGGGGTACATCGCTATGGCTACACCTTC
.	TRBV11-2	TRBJ2-1	.	CASSLNLVRGGHEQFF	TGTGCCAGCAGCTTAAACCTTGTGAGGGGTGGACATGAGCAGTTCTTC
.	TRBV10-1	TRBJ1-1	.	CASSDRLNTEAFF	TGCGCCAGCAGTGACAGACTGAACACTGAAGCTTTCTTT
.	TRBV2	TRBJ2-7	.	CASTVSYEQYF	TGTGCCAGCACCGTCTCCTACGAGCAGTACTTC
TRBD2	TRBV11-1	TRBJ2-2	.	CASSLGLAGNTGELFF	TGTGCCAGCAGCTTAGGCCTAGCGGGTAACACCGGGGAGCTGTTTTTT
.	TRBV6-9	TRBJ2-7	.	CASSYYGEQYF	TGTGCCAGCAGTTACTATGGCGAGCAGTACTTC
.	TRBV20-1	TRBJ1-1	few	CSASDGIEAFF	TGCAGTGCCTCGGACGGGATTGAAGCTTTCTTT
.	TRBV9	TRBJ1-5	.	CASSGTLGNQPQHF	TGTGCCAGCAGCGGGACTTTGGGGAATCAGCCCCAGCATTTT
.	TRBV28	TRBJ1-3	.	CASSLAGTDTIYF	TGTGCCAGCAGTTTAGCTGGGACGGACACCATATATTTT
.	TRBV19	TRBJ2-1	once	CASSRGQSSYNEQFF	TGTGCCAGTAGTAGAGGGCAGAGCTCCTACAATGAGCAGTTCTTC
.	TRBV7-2	TRBJ1-1	.	CASSLSGGNTEAFF	TGTGCCAGCAGCTTATCAGGTGGGAACACTGAAGCTTTCTTT
.	TRBV27	TRBJ1-2	.	CASSLVRGNYGYTF	TGTGCCAGCAGCCTGGTTAGGGGGAACTATGGCTACACCTTC
.	TRBV4-3	TRBJ2-7	.	CASSQDRAGEQYF	TGCGCCAGCAGCCAAGATAGGGCCGGCGAGCAGTACTTC
.	TRBV9	TRBJ1-5	.	CASSVGAESNQPQHF	TGTGCCAGCAGCGTAGGGGCAGAGAGCAATCAGCCCCAGCATTTT
.	TRBV5-1	TRBJ2-7	.	CASSLSAIGQGLYEQYF	TGCGCCAGCAGCTTGTCCGCCATTGGGCAGGGGCTCTACGAGCAGTACTTC
.	TRBV18	TRBJ1-1	.	CASSQGQNTEAFF	TGTGCCAGCTCCCAAGGACAGAACACTGAAGCTTTCTTT
TRBD1	TRBV29-1	TRBJ1-1	once	CSAEGTGATEAFF	TGCAGCGCCGAGGGGACAGGGGCCACTGAAGCTTTCTTT
.	TRBV5-5	TRBJ2-1	.	CASSLSPNNEQFF	TGTGCCAGCAGCTTGAGTCCGAACAATGAGCAGTTCTTC
.	TRBV2	TRBJ1-4	.	CASRGQYNEKLFF	TGTGCCAGCCGAGGCCAGTATAATGAAAAACTGTTTTTT
.	TRBV7-9	TRBJ2-7	.	CASSPPGPTHEQYF	TGTGCCAGCAGCCCCCCGGGCCCCACACACGAGCAGTACTTC
TRBD1	TRBV7-3	TRBJ1-1	.	CASSLGLGGAEAFF	TGTGCCAGCAGCTTAGGGCTAGGGGGCGCGGAAGCTTTCTTT
TRBD2	TRBV18	TRBJ2-1	.	CASSPLTSGYNEQFF	TGTGCCAGCTCACCACTAACTAGCGGCTACAATGAGCAGTTCTTC
.	TRBV9	TRBJ1-6	.	CASSVVGENSPLHF	TGTGCCAGCAGCGTAGTCGGAGAGAATTCACCCCTCCACTTT
TRBD1	TRBV18	TRBJ2-2	once	CASSSGTGSTGELFF	TGTGCCAGCTCGTCCGGGACAGGAAGCACCGGGGAGCTGTTTTTT
.	TRBV19	TRBJ1-1	.	CATTPQSAMNTEAFF	TGTGCCACTACCCCACAATCTGCCATGAACACTGAAGCTTTCTTT
.	TRBV28	TRBJ1-1	.	CASRGTGLLIEAFF	TGTGCCAGCAGAGGGACCGGCTTACTTATCGAAGCTTTCTTT
.	TRBV7-2	TRBJ2-7	.	CASSLPPWEQYF	TGTGCCAGCAGCCTGCCCCCGTGGGAGCAGTACTTC
.	TRBV6-1	TRBJ2-3	.	CASSVRGGDTQYF	TGTGCCAGCAGTGTCCGTGGTGGAGATACGCAGTATTTT
TRBD1	TRBV18	TRBJ2-2	.	CASSEQGQGPTGELFF	TGTGCCAGCTCAGAACAAGGACAGGGGCCCACCGGGGAGCTGTTTTTT
.	TRBV18	TRBJ2-3	once	CASSPGLHTDTQYF	TGTGCCAGCTCACCAGGCCTACACACAGATACGCAGTATTTT
TRBD1	TRBV27	TRBJ2-3	.	CASSYFRDRGQDTQYF	TGTGCCAGCAGTTACTTCCGGGACAGGGGACAAGATACGCAGTATTTT
.	TRBV29-1	TRBJ2-5	.	CSTQWGGPQETQYF	TGCAGCACCCAATGGGGGGGGCCCCAAGAGACCCAGTACTTC
TRBD2	TRBV6-6	TRBJ2-2	.	CASSTSGRATGELFF	TGTGCCAGCAGTACTAGCGGGAGGGCCACCGGGGAGCTGTTTTTT
.	TRBV25-1	TRBJ2-7	.	CASSLLGEQYF	TGTGCCAGCAGTCTATTGGGCGAGCAGTACTTC
.	TRBV21-1	TRBJ2-7	once	CASSTFPGQGWGEQYF	TGTGCCAGCAGCACTTTCCCGGGACAGGGATGGGGCGAGCAGTACTTC
.	TRBV12-5	TRBJ1-5	.	CASGLAGNQPQHF	TGTGCTAGTGGTTTGGCAGGGAACCAGCCCCAGCATTTT
.	TRBV5-1	TRBJ1-5	.	CASSPNRDNQPQHF	TGCGCCAGCAGCCCCAACAGGGACAATCAGCCCCAGCATTTT
TRBD1	TRBV30	TRBJ2-7	.	CAWSQGTGGYEQYF	TGTGCCTGGAGCCAGGGGACAGGGGGGTACGAGCAGTACTTC
.	TRBV7-2	TRBJ2-5	.	CASSFQRGAGETQYF	TGTGCCAGCAGCTTCCAACGGGGGGCGGGAGAGACCCAGTACTTC
.	TRBV7-2	TRBJ2-5	few	CASSLGLQETQYF	TGTGCCAGCAGCTTAGGGCTTCAAGAGACCCAGTACTTC
.	TRBV5-5	TRBJ1-4	.	CASSPGTANEKLFF	TGTGCCAGCAGCCCCGGGACGGCTAATGAAAAACTGTTTTTT
.	TRBV5-1	TRBJ2-5	.	CASSLAQEQETQYF	TGCGCCAGCAGCTTGGCGCAGGAACAAGAGACCCAGTACTTC
.	TRBV2	TRBJ2-2	.	CASIRTGAYTGELFF	TGTGCCAGCATTCGAACGGGGGCATACACCGGGGAGCTGTTTTTT